The next 4 T cell receptor beta chains were all read from a single sample in a study of blood T cell repertoires in COVID-19. TCRdb's table, derived via immunoSEQ multiplex PCR, lists solely in-frame clones and lacks some. The profile shows about 120,000 clones, roughly 77% of them singletons. Input material: peripheral blood. These receptors originate from a man aged 60 to 69 with active or convalescent COVID-19.

The chain employs TRBV6-5 and TRBJ2-7; D perhaps matches TRBD1 (6 bases). Germline V gene lookup returns CDR1 MNHEY and CDR2 SVGAGI. Trimming removed 6 bases at V and 2 bases at J, with 11 bases between. This CDR3 has 13 amino acids. In DNA, the CDR3 is TGTGCCAGCAGAGACGGACAGACCTACGAGCAGTACTTC. This translates into CASRDGQTYEQYF.

The CDR3 nucleotides read TGTGCCAGCTCAGGGGGCCCAGATAGCAATCAGCCCCAGCATTTT. This encodes CASSGGPDSNQPQHF. The rearrangement links TRBV18 to TRBJ1-5; possibly TRBD1 for D (6 bases). The CDR3 is 15 amino acids. V was pared by 5 bases and J by 0 bases, with 11 bases between. Germline V gene lookup returns CDR1 KGHSH and CDR2 LQKENI.

This chain links TRBV5-6 with TRBJ2-2; 12 positions match TRBD2. Germline CDR1 is SGHDT and CDR2 is YYEEEE. Unmatched junction bases numbered 7, after V lost 5 bases and J lost 5 bases. The length of the CDR3 is 16 residues. The CDR3 loop is CASSLTSGSWTGELFF. CDR3 DNA: TGTGCCAGCAGTTTGACTAGCGGGAGTTGGACCGGGGAGCTGTTTTTT.

The chain carries TRBV7-2 and TRBJ2-5; 7 bases are a match to TRBD2. The V gene end was trimmed by 1 base and the J gene end by 7 bases; junction bases not matched to a gene: 9. Germline V CDR1 and CDR2: SGHTA, FQGNSA. The CDR3 spans 15 residues. The CDR3 sequence is CASSLEASGLGTQYF. Written as DNA, the CDR3 is TGTGCCAGCAGCTTAGAGGCTAGCGGCCTTGGGACCCAGTACTTC.